Described below is a single T cell receptor (beta chain) sequence and its context. As handled by the study authors: Using reference gene primer amplification, nucleated cell counts were estimated. The method was immunoSEQ multiplex PCR; TCRdb's version includes in-frame clones alone and lacks a portion of them. Clone size and V and J calls were adopted from that table, with D and trimming inferred from the DNA. Seen here are approximately 110,000 clones, over 75% observed once, and the top ten hold roughly 1.5%. This entry is derived from a study of blood T cell repertoires in COVID-19. The trim removed 1 base at V and 3 bases at J, leaving 4 bases unmatched. CDR1 is SGHRS and CDR2 is YFSETQ in the germline V gene. This CDR3 has 14 residues.

The TCR originated in a man aged 50 to 60 with acute or convalescent COVID-19. The chain joins TRBV5-1 to TRBJ2-7; 7 positions match TRBD1. The sample comprised peripheral blood. CDR3 DNA: TGCGCCAGCAGCTTGACAGGGGTCAACTACGAGCAGTACTTC. Translating gives CASSLTGVNYEQYF.